This T cell receptor beta chain originates from a study of blood T cell dynamics during melanoma immunotherapy. Germline V gives CDR1 LNHDA, CDR2 SQIVND (reference sequence). V was pared by 4 bases and J by 4 bases, with 19 bases between. The CDR3 has 16 amino acids. Generated by immunoSEQ multiplex PCR, the TCRdb table keeps only in-frame clones and is missing some. The profile shows just under 650 clones, under 70% of them singletons. This clone was detected a few times. As for time point: week 3, after first cycle of checkpoint inhibitor. Blood was drawn before treatment and at week 3 after checkpoint blockade. Disease control meant complete response, partial response or stable disease at 12 weeks.

The J gene is TRBJ1-2, the V gene TRBV19; the D is unclear. The sample here was central memory CD8+ T cells from blood, taken from a patient treated with checkpoint blockade. This TCR came from a human donor with melanoma. CDR3 in amino acids: CASSTVPVSGGYGYTF. The DNA for the CDR3 is TGTGCCAGTAGTACCGTACCGGTGTCCGGCGGCTATGGCTACACCTTC.